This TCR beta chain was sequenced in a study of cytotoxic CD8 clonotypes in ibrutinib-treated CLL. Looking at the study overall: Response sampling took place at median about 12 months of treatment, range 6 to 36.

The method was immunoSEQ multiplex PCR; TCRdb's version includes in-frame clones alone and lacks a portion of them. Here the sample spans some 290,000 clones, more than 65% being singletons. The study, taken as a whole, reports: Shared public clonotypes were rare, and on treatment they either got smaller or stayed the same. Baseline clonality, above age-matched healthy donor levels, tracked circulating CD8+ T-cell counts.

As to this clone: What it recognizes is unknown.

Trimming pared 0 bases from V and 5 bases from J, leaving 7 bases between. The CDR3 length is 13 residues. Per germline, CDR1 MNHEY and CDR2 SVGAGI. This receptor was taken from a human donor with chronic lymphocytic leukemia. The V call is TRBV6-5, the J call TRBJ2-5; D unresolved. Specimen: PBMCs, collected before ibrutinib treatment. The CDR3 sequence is CASSYSSRETQYF. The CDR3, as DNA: TGTGCCAGCAGTTACTCTAGCCGGGAGACCCAGTACTTC.